The 16 T cell receptor beta chains given below trace back to one sample, sequenced in a study of blood T cell repertoires in COVID-19. Repertoires were generated with immunoSEQ multiplex PCR, while TCRdb's copy carries only in-frame clones and drops some. The repertoire holds 110,000 or so clones, with roughly 90% as singletons. Material: peripheral blood. The origin of the receptors is a woman in her sixties or seventies who had recovered from COVID-19.

This chain links TRBV5-6 with TRBJ2-7; maybe TRBD1 (6 bases). CDR3 length: 14 residues. With 1 base removed from V and 3 bases from J, the gap between germline ends came to 11 bases. Germline CDR1 and CDR2: SGHDT and YYEEEE. CDR3 coding DNA: TGTGCCAGCAGCTTGCCGGGACATCTCTACGAGCAGTACTTC. It translates to CASSLPGHLYEQYF.

The gene calls are TRBV27 and TRBJ1-5; 8 bases fit TRBD1. Germline V gene sequence: CDR1 MNHEY, CDR2 SMNVEV (reference sequence). The CDR3 runs to 12 residues. The V gene end was trimmed by 3 bases and the J gene end by 10 bases; junction bases not matched to a gene: 2. CDR3 region: CASSFGQGPQHF. The CDR3 region has the DNA TGTGCCAGCAGTTTCGGACAGGGACCCCAGCATTTT.

This clone occurred once. The rearrangement links TRBV5-8 to TRBJ1-2, with 9 bases aligning to TRBD1. Germline-derived CDR1 and CDR2 are SGHTS and YDEGEE. The ends lost 0 bases at V and 3 bases at J; junction bases unmatched: 9. This CDR3 is built from 17 residues. CDR3 sequence: CASSLVGFRDRDYGYTF. CDR3 bases: TGTGCCAGCAGCTTGGTTGGGTTCCGGGACAGGGACTATGGCTACACCTTC. Based on the CDR3 plus reference TRBV5-8 and TRBJ1-2, the full variable domain is EAGVTQSPTHLIKTRGQQATLRCSPISGHTSVYWYQQALGLGLQFLLWYDEGEERNRGNFPPRFSGRQFPNYSSELNVNALELEDSALYLCASSLVGFRDRDYGYTFGSGTRLTVV.

The CDR3 sequence is CASSPMGLPNYEQYF. CDR3 bases: TGTGCCAGCAGCCCAATGGGACTACCCAATTACGAGCAGTACTTC. The V call is TRBV9, the J call TRBJ2-7; TRBD2 aligns across 7 bases. With V trimmed by 4 bases and J by 4 bases, 11 bases remained unmatched. The CDR3 sequence is 15 residues long. CDR1 and CDR2 from the germline V gene are SGDLS and YYNGEE.

V gene TRBV20-1 combines with J gene TRBJ2-1; 8 nucleotides agree with TRBD2. Germline V lookup: CDR1 DFQATT, CDR2 SNEGSKA (reference sequence). The CDR3 totals 15 residues. V shed 3 bases, J shed 2 bases, and the junction held 6 bases outside the gene matches. This CDR3 is CSASWAGGPYNEQFF. CDR3 nucleotide sequence: TGCAGTGCTAGTTGGGCGGGGGGCCCCTACAATGAGCAGTTCTTC.

The chain carries TRBV24-1 and TRBJ2-3, with TRBD2 matching over 14 bases. This CDR3 spans 18 amino acids. The trim removed 3 bases at V and 4 bases at J, leaving 8 bases unmatched. Germline V gene data show CDR1 as KGHDR and CDR2 as SFDVKD. The CDR3 protein is CATSDPPGTSGSPDTQYF. The CDR3, as DNA: TGTGCCACCAGTGATCCCCCTGGGACTAGCGGGAGCCCAGATACGCAGTATTTT.

The chain has TRBV27 and TRBJ2-3, with 9 nucleotides matching TRBD2. The germline gives CDR1 MNHEY, CDR2 SMNVEV (reference sequence). This CDR3 has 15 residues. J lost 1 base, V lost 9 bases, and 8 bases had no gene match. CDR3 region: CASCPLAGGTDTQYF. The CDR3 DNA is TGTGCCAGTTGCCCCTTAGCGGGGGGCACAGATACGCAGTATTTT.

This chain connects TRBV12-3 or TRBV12-4 to TRBJ2-7; 7 positions match TRBD2. This CDR3 region has 13 residues. The ends lost 6 bases at V and 5 bases at J; junction bases unmatched: 7. Here the CDR3 reads CASSRGDNHEQYF. The CDR3 region has the DNA TGTGCCAGCAGCCGGGGGGATAACCACGAGCAGTACTTC.

The chain joins TRBV27 to TRBJ2-1; 7 positions match TRBD1. The CDR3 has 15 amino acids. V lost 8 bases, J lost 4 bases, and 11 bases stayed unmatched. Germline V CDR1 and CDR2: MNHEY, SMNVEV (reference sequence). The CDR3 DNA follows: TGTGCCAGCGGAATCGACAGGGCTGGGTACAATGAGCAGTTCTTC. Encoded protein: CASGIDRAGYNEQFF.

The chain links TRBV27 to TRBJ2-1, with a possible D match to TRBD1 (5 bases). Germline V CDR1 and CDR2: MNHEY, SMNVEV (reference sequence). With 6 bases removed from V and 7 bases from J, the gap between germline ends came to 16 bases. This CDR3 comprises 14 residues. The CDR3 is CASSPGHAGNEQFF. DNA of the CDR3: TGTGCCAGCAGCCCCGGACATGCTGGGAATGAGCAGTTCTTC.

This clone was seen only once. This sequence joins TRBV24-1 and TRBJ2-2; a possible D gene is TRBD2 (5 bases). V was shortened by 1 base and J by 7 bases, with 9 bases between the two germline ends. Germline assignment: CDR1 KGHDR and CDR2 SFDVKD. The CDR3 sequence is 14 residues long. The DNA of the CDR3 is TGTGCCACCAGTGATTTCAACCGGGACGGGGAGCTGTTTTTT. Protein product: CATSDFNRDGELFF.

V gene TRBV7-2 combines with J gene TRBJ2-1; TRBD2 matches 8 bases. With 5 bases clipped from V and 2 bases from J, the junction kept 8 bases outside the gene matches. The CDR3 extends over 16 amino acids. Germline CDR1 SGHTA, CDR2 FQGNSA. The CDR3 spells CASSTKPGGTYNEQFF. CDR3 DNA sequence: TGTGCCAGCAGCACAAAGCCGGGGGGGACCTACAATGAGCAGTTCTTC.

V usage is TRBV7-8 and J usage is TRBJ1-1; D remains ambiguous. The V gene's germline CDR1 is SGHVS and CDR2 FQNEAQ. This CDR3 has 15 residues. The V and J ends lost 5 bases and 4 bases respectively, with 17 bases between them. The CDR3 nucleotides read TGTGCCAGCAGCAGGCGAGGCGTATTGGGCACTGAAGCTTTCTTT. The encoded protein is CASSRRGVLGTEAFF.

The CDR3 sequence: CASSVVGGAPDTQYF. The CDR3 bases are TGTGCCAGCAGCGTAGTAGGGGGGGCCCCAGATACGCAGTATTTT. The chain is built from TRBV9 and TRBJ2-3; a possible D gene is TRBD2 (7 bases). Germline V gene lookup returns CDR1 SGDLS and CDR2 YYNGEE. Trimming pared 0 bases from V and 4 bases from J, leaving 12 bases between. The CDR3 sequence is 15 residues long.

The chain is built from TRBV11-2 and TRBJ1-3, with TRBD1 as a possible D gene (5 bases). V lost 8 bases and J lost 4, with 9 bases in between. CDR3 length: 12 amino acids. Germline CDR1 is SGHAT and CDR2 is FQNNGV. This chain's CDR3 is CASARAGNTIYF. CDR3 nucleotides: TGTGCCAGCGCCAGGGCCGGAAACACCATATATTTT.

The chain links TRBV19 to TRBJ2-3; 9 bases agree with TRBD1. Germline trimming cut 3 bases from V and 6 bases from J; bases unmatched to any gene: 7. CDR3 size: 15 residues. Germline V CDR1 and CDR2: LNHDA, SQIVND (reference sequence). The CDR3 DNA follows: TGTGCCAGTAGTATCCTGGGACAGGGATGGGATACGCAGTATTTT. It is translated as CASSILGQGWDTQYF.